This TCR beta chain was retrieved from a study of human T cells and chemical hapten exposure. The time point was: patch test 3, about 24 weeks after DPC sensitization. This sample's treatment: therapeutic diphenylcyclopropenone sensitization with weekly scalp DPC. This clonotype showed up just a few times. TCRdb redid the calling of the RACE reads with MiXCR, one entry per CDR3 protein. The sample includes 75,000 to 90,000 distinct CDR3 sequences, about 10% of them seen just once. Germline V gene sequence: CDR1 SGHNT, CDR2 YENEEA. This CDR3 has 12 amino acids. The V and J ends lost 5 bases and 9 bases respectively, with 11 bases between them.

The V gene is TRBV11-3, the J gene TRBJ2-4; D possibly corresponds to TRBD2 (5 bases). The sequence was collected from a woman between 45 and 60 years old with alopecia areata. Some clones in this sample may be carry-over from other donors' samples. Sequences were derived from whole blood, sampled in connection with sensitization to the hapten diphenylcyclopropenone (DPC). In nucleotides, the CDR3 is TGTGCCAGCAGCCCCGAGGGTTCCATTCAGTACTTC. It is translated as CASSPEGSIQYF. The variable domain in full, with the rest retrieved from reference TRBV11-3 and TRBJ2-4, is EAGVVQSPRYKIIEKKQPVAFWCNPISGHNTLYWYLQNLGQGPELLIRYENEEAVDDSQLPKDRFSAERLKGVDSTLKIQPAELGDSAVYLCASSPEGSIQYFGAGTRLSVL.